Here is one T cell receptor (beta chain) with its context. This clone's antigen is unknown. No base-level quality is on record; no much larger clone is a single base apart. The data are from a study of blood T cells in healthy people across ages (dated by TCRdb to between 2015 and 2016). Notes on the research overall: Template switching captured roughly one uniquely barcoded TCR beta cDNA molecule per two T cells in model experiments. The study measured age-related changes in TCR beta repertoire diversity using deep sequencing normalized with unique cDNA molecular identifiers. Four age groups were formed from the donors: young (average about 15 years), middle-aged (around 40), aged (approximately 60) and long-lived (82). For two donors (one aged 18 to 30 and one aged 80 or older), the study analyzed two additional independent replicas of 1 million unique cDNA reads from the same blood draw.

What the authors observed across the whole study: Compared with the aged group, the long-lived group had more naive CD4+ T cells, fewer expanded clones and increased TCR diversity, a pattern suggesting age selection. Since profiling was done on bulk unsorted PBMCs, naive and antigen-experienced compartments could not be conclusively compared. Because donor CMV infection status was unknown, age-related changes in expanded clonotypes were potentially confounded. As age increased, observed TCR beta diversity per million T cells dropped in a roughly linear way, and a significant reduction was already evident by age 40. Estimates of total diversity based on one million sequenced T cells were regarded as lower bounds and as underestimates. The percentage of naive T cells measured by flow cytometry correlated strongly with observed TCR beta diversity.

The junction carries 11 bases between V and J, which are trimmed by 6 bases and 2 bases respectively. As encoded in the germline V gene (reference sequence), CDR1 is DFQATT while CDR2 is SNEGSKA. The CDR3 runs 12 residues from the cysteine to the phenylalanine. Only the CDR3 DNA is retained, 36 bases long and in frame from the first base. Systemically healthy Caucasian individuals from Russia, 39 in total and aged roughly 6 to 90 years, were included as donors. Each donor gave ten milliliters of peripheral blood, drawn into EDTA-treated Vacutainer tubes. PBMCs were isolated by Ficoll-Paque density-gradient centrifugation, with at least 7 million obtained per sample. Total RNA was extracted from PBMCs with Trizol reagent, with at least 5 micrograms obtained per sample. The percentages of naive CD45RAhigh/CD27high T cells were determined by flow cytometry on a PBMC aliquot from every donor. The method was 5' RACE. Sequencing relied on an Illumina HiSeq 2500. A second PCR of roughly 7 to 11 cycles was performed with a sample-barcoded 5' primer and a J-beta primer mix. A template-switch 5' adaptor carrying 12 random nucleotides introduced a unique molecular identifier onto each TCR beta cDNA molecule. Each sample yielded at least 2.5 million CDR3-containing paired-end reads. All of the RNA was converted into first-strand cDNA using the Mint cDNA synthesis kit, with a TRBC-specific oligonucleotide serving as the primer. Following uracil-DNA glycosylase treatment, a first 18-cycle PCR with universal primers M1SS and BC2_uni_R was performed on all cDNA. Per the source publication's procedure: Normalization of each sample was performed by random selection of 1 million high-quality reads, each carrying a distinct molecular identifier. Reads with shared molecular identifiers were discarded instead of being binned into consensus sequences. MiTCR, run with a Q25 quality threshold and the strictest error-elimination algorithm, handled CDR3 identification, clonotype clustering and error correction. A nonparametric unseen species model with Euler transformation was used to estimate lower-bound total TCR beta diversity. In-frame beta chains were kept once TCRdb had trimmed the public reads at Q25 with fastp and called clones with MiXCR. Merged by CDR3 protein, the rows form single entries marked with the most common genes and DNA. For this entry, the V and J calls and clone size follow TCRdb and not the study's own pipeline. This sample lists approximately 960,000 distinct CDR3 sequences; 25% to 30% were detected once. The ten largest clones add up to about 9.4% of the sample.

These same records also appear under a second study, on T cells of mothers and their children. As the second publication notes: Nine systemically healthy Caucasian individuals served as donors, namely three mothers together with their six children. cDNA synthesis consumed the entire amount of extracted RNA, loaded at about 1.5 ug RNA in each 15 ul reaction. In the second PCR, sample barcodes and 2-4 random nucleotides were introduced via the M1S primer. Over 10 million TCR beta CDR3 reads came from each mother, compared with approximately 3.1 million reads from each child. In both related and unrelated pairs, thymic selection shapes the output of TCR recombination in a similar way, with inherited differences having only a minor effect. Normalized repertoire overlap in related mother-child pairs was always slightly higher than in unrelated mother-child pairs, but the difference was never significant. With a sensitivity of approximately 100 clones per million clonotypes, no persistent microchimeric T cell clones were detected. In the study, deep NGS was used to compare the TCR beta repertoires of mothers and children, and features distinguishing related mother-child pairs from unrelated individuals were sought. Mothers averaged roughly 36 +/- 4 years of age and children averaged around 11 +/- 4 years. After adapter ligation was performed with NEBNext reagents, the libraries were sequenced on an Illumina HiSeq 2000 with 100+100 nt paired-end reads. To avoid cross-contamination, the mother libraries and the child libraries were prepared a month apart and sequenced in separate runs. For each donor, between roughly 450,000 and 2,200,000 distinct TCR beta clonotypes were identified. Naive TCR beta clonotypes were estimated from low-frequency clonotypes matched to each donor's FACS-determined naive share, without sorting.

Sequencing was done on a sample of blood. The clonotype originates from a woman in her 40s in good health. The receptor chain draws on TRBV20-1 and TRBJ2-7, with no confidently assigned D gene. For the CDR3, the sequence is CSARTDTYEQYF. The nucleotide sequence is given as TGCAGTGCGCGGACCGATACCTACGAGCAGTACTTC.